The rows below give T cell receptor beta chains drawn from one sample of a study of blood T cells in healthy people across ages. Using its own MiXCR run on the 5' RACE reads, TCRdb lists one record per CDR3 protein. Here the sample spans some 710,000 distinct CDR3 sequences, 46% being singletons. The source material was blood. The source of these receptors is a man aged 80 or over in good health. Both conserved end residues are part of each CDR3. D genes are given only for firm matches. Rows may omit the clone size; those that give it use once, few, many or a size class.

v_gene	abundance	j_gene	d_gene	CDR3nt	CDR3aa
TRBV6-4	few	TRBJ1-1	-	TGTGCCAGCGGTAGGGTCCCCGAGGGGACTGAAGCTTTCTTT	CASGRVPEGTEAFF
TRBV5-1	-	TRBJ2-1	TRBD2	TGCGCCAGCAGCTTGGACTCGCGGGGGGGGTACAATGAGCAGTTCTTC	CASSLDSRGGYNEQFF
TRBV12-3/TRBV12-4	few	TRBJ2-7	TRBD2	TGTGCCAGCAGATTCGGGGGGGCCTCCTACGAGCAGTACTTC	CASRFGGASYEQYF
TRBV29-1	-	TRBJ2-7	TRBD1	TGCAGCGTCAAAGCATCGGGACAGCACTACGAGCAGTACTTC	CSVKASGQHYEQYF
TRBV10-3	-	TRBJ2-4	-	TGTGCCATCAGTGAGTCTAACAACCCCGCGGGACCAAGCATTCAGTACTTC	CAISESNNPAGPSIQYF
TRBV20-1	-	TRBJ2-5	-	TGCAGTGCTCCAGAACAGGGTGTCAGCAAGAATGAGCAGTACTTC	CSAPEQGVSKNEQYF
TRBV7-2	-	TRBJ2-7	-	TGTGCCAACAGCGTTGTCCCGCTCAACTCCTACGAGCAGTACTTC	CANSVVPLNSYEQYF
TRBV20-1	few	TRBJ2-7	-	TGCAGTGCTAGAGTTGAGACAGGACCCTACGAGCAGTACTTC	CSARVETGPYEQYF
TRBV20-1	-	TRBJ2-1	TRBD2	TGCAGTGCTACAACAGCGGGAGGGCCCTACAATGAGCAGTTCTTC	CSATTAGGPYNEQFF
TRBV9	few	TRBJ2-7	-	TGTGCCAGCAGCCCCGGGGAGGCAGGGGTACTGTACGAGCAGTACTTC	CASSPGEAGVLYEQYF
TRBV15	-	TRBJ2-7	TRBD2	TGTGCCACCAGCAGAGATCTCACGGGGGGGGCTCAAAGCGAGCAGTACTTC	CATSRDLTGGAQSEQYF
TRBV6-6	many	TRBJ2-1	-	TGTGCCAGCAGCCCCCGTAGCTCCAACAATGAGCAGTTCTTC	CASSPRSSNNEQFF
TRBV29-1	-	TRBJ2-7	TRBD2	TGCAGCGTTCCAAAGGGACTAGCGGGACTTGAGCAGTACTTC	CSVPKGLAGLEQYF